This T cell receptor (beta chain) was identified in a study of persistence of HIV-infected CD4 T cells. Study findings and constraints: Antigen-responding cells were enriched for degenerate expanded CDR3beta sequences.

Sequencing used immunoSEQ version 4 in survey mode. Sequenced by immunoSEQ multiplex PCR; TCRdb stores in-frame clones only, minus some. The table lists under 50,000 clones, 80% to 90% of them singletons, with around 3.2% in the top ten. A remark on this clone: The antigen remains undetermined.

Cells were stimulated nonspecifically with anti-CD3/anti-CD28 magnetic beads. Responding CD4+ T cells were sorted by upregulation of both CD40 ligand and CD69. The material sequenced was CD4+ T cells sorted from PBMCs after approximately 20-hour stimulation, taken from a patient who received antiretroviral therapy. This TCR was recovered from an adult woman with HIV who was CMV-seropositive.

DNA for the CDR3: TGTGCCAGCTTCCTACAGGGTAACACTGAAGCTTTCTTT. It encodes CASFLQGNTEAFF. The rearrangement links TRBV18 to TRBJ1-1; TRBD1 might be the D (6 bases). The CDR3 has 13 amino acids. With 7 bases removed from V and 2 bases from J, the gap between germline ends came to 11 bases. Per germline, CDR1 KGHSH and CDR2 LQKENI.